The T cell receptor beta chain under discussion was sequenced for a study of T cell responses to AZD1222 COVID-19 vaccine. Study information: Pooling of second doses given at about 4 or about 12 weeks was done. General study points: Just six or seven AZD1222 recipients tested seropositive at baseline. Clonal diversity was possibly underestimated, and the donors were mostly white British, with more females. An increase in Spike-specific TCR breadth and depth was observed after two AZD1222 doses.

As for this clone: The target antigen is unknown.

Method: immunoSEQ multiplex PCR; TCRdb's copy keeps in-frame clones and lacks some. The sample contains tens of thousands of clones, approximately 91% of which appear only once. V lost 4 bases, J lost 2 bases, and 10 bases stayed unmatched. Germline lookup yields CDR1 SGHNT and CDR2 YYREEE (reference sequence). The CDR3 is made up of 18 amino acids. The V call is TRBV5-4, the J call TRBJ2-3; 13 nucleotides match TRBD2. Sequenced material: peripheral blood, taken on day 0 of AZD1222 vaccination. This TCR was sampled from an adult in good health. As DNA, the CDR3 is TGTGCCAGCAGCCCAAGAGGGACTAGCGGGGATTTCACAGATACGCAGTATTTT. It specifies CASSPRGTSGDFTDTQYF.